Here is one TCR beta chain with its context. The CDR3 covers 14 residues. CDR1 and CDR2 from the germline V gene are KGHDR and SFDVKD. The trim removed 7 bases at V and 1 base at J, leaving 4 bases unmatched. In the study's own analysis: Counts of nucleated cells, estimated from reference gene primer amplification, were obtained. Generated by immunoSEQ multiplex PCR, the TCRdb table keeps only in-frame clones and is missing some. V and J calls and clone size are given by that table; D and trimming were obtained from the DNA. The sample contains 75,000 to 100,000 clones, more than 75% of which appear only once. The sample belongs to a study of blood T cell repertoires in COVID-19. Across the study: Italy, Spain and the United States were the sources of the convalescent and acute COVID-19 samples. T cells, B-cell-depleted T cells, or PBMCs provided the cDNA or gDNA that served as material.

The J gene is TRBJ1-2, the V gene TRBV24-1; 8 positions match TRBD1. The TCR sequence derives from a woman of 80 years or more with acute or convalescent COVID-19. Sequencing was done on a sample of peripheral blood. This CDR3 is CATSGDRFNYGYTF. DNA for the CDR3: TGTGCCACCAGCGGGGACAGGTTTAACTATGGCTACACCTTC.